This T cell receptor beta chain was sequenced during a study of CD8+ T cells in alopecia areata. Treatment meaning: oral pan-JAK inhibitor, 5-10 mg twice daily. RNA was extracted and reverse transcribed into cDNA as the sequencing template. Clones were read by immunoSEQ multiplex PCR, and TCRdb kept only the in-frame ones, dropping some. Here the sample spans 100,000 to 150,000 clones, 61% being singletons. The material sequenced was CD4+ T cells sorted from blood, taken at week 4, from a patient treated with tofacitinib. The clonotype was recovered from a human donor with alopecia areata.

CDR3 nucleotide sequence: TGTGCCAGCAGCAAAAGTCCCGGGACAGGGGAAGATGGCTACACCTTC. This translates into CASSKSPGTGEDGYTF. This chain joins TRBV7-9 and TRBJ1-2, with 10 bases aligning to TRBD1. Trimming took 5 bases from V and 6 from J; bases not matched to a gene: 12. The germline gives CDR1 SEHNR, CDR2 FQNEAQ (reference sequence). CDR3 length: 16 residues.